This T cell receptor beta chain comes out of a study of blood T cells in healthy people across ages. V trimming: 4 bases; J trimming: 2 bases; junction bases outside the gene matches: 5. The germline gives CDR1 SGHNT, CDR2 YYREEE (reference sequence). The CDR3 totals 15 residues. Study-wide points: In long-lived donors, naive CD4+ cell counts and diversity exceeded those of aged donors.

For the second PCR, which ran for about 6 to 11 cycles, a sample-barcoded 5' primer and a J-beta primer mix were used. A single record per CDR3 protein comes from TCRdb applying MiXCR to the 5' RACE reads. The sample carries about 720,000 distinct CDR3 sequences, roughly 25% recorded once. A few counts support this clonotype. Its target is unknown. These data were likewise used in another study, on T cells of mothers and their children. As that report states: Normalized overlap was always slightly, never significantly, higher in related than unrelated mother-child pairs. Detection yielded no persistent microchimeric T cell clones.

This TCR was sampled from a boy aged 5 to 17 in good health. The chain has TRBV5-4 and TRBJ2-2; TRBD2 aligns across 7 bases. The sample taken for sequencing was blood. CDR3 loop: CASSRGGKNTGELFF. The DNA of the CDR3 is TGTGCCAGCAGCCGGGGAGGGAAAAACACCGGGGAGCTGTTTTTT.